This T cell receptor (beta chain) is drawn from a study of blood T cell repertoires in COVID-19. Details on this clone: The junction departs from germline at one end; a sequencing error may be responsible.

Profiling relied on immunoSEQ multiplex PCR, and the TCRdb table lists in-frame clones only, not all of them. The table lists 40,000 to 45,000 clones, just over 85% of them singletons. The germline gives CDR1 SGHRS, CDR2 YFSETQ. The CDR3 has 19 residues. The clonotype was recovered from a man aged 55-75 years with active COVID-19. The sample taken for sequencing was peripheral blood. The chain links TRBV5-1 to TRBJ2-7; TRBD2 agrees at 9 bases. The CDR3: CASSLEVWGEGLASSEQYF. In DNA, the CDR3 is TGCGCCAGCAGCTTGGAGGTTTGGGGGGAGGGACTAGCTTCCTCCGAGCAGTACTTC.